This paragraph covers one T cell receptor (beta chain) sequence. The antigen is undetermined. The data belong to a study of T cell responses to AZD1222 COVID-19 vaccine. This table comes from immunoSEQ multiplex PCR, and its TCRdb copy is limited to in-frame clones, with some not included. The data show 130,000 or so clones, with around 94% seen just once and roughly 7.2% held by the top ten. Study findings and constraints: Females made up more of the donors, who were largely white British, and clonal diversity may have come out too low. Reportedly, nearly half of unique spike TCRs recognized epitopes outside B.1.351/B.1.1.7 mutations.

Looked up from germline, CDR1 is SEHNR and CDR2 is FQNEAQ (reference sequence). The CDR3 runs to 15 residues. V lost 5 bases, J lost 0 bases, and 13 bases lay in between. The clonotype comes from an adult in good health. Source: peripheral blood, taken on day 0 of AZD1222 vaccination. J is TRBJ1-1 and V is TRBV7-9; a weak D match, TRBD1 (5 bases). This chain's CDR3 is CASSITRGLNTEAFF. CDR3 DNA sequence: TGTGCCAGCAGCATAACCCGGGGCCTGAACACTGAAGCTTTCTTT.